The text below deals with one T cell receptor (beta chain). This sample stems from a study of blood T cell repertoires in COVID-19. The CDR3 covers 15 residues. Trimming pared 3 bases from V and 3 bases from J, leaving 11 bases between. Germline assignment: CDR1 MNHEY and CDR2 SMNVEV (reference sequence). Produced via immunoSEQ multiplex PCR; TCRdb's table is partial and in-frame only. Of more than 200,000 clones in the sample, 85% to 90% were seen once. This chain links TRBV27 with TRBJ2-2, with a weak D call TRBD1 (5 bases). The clonotype originates from a man younger than 45 with COVID-19, enrolled during active disease. Sequenced: peripheral blood. The CDR3 sequence is CASSFRTGYTGELFF. CDR3 coding DNA: TGTGCCAGCAGTTTTCGCACAGGTTACACCGGGGAGCTGTTTTTT.